The clone carrying this T cell receptor (beta chain) has a single count. Some clones are missing from TCRdb's copy, which holds only in-frame ones; the method was immunoSEQ multiplex PCR. The sample records tens of thousands of clones, 88% being singletons. The record originates from a study of blood T cell repertoires in COVID-19. About the research overall: PBMCs, B-cell-depleted T cells, or T cells were the source of the cDNA or gDNA that made up the material.

V was shortened by 0 bases and J by 6 bases, with 15 bases between the two germline ends. This CDR3 is 16 amino acids long. Germline V gives CDR1 SGDLS, CDR2 YYNGEE. The chain couples TRBV9 to TRBJ2-2; TRBD1 might be the D (5 bases). This TCR was recovered from a man in his sixties with COVID-19, enrolled during active disease. Source material: peripheral blood. The CDR3 reads CASSVEGELLAGELFF. Written as DNA, the CDR3 is TGTGCCAGCAGCGTAGAAGGGGAACTGTTGGCCGGGGAGCTGTTTTTT.